The rows below give T cell receptor beta chains drawn from one sample of a study of blood T cell repertoires in COVID-19. The data were produced by immunoSEQ multiplex PCR, yet TCRdb's version contains in-frame clones alone and is incomplete. The table records some 150,000 clones, under 90% of them present only once. The material sequenced was peripheral blood. Receptor source: a human donor in a cohort sampled during active COVID-19. Each CDR3 is given with its conserved first and last residue. A D gene is named only where the DNA matches it firmly. Rows may omit the clone size; those that give it use once, few, many or a size class.

d_call j_call clone_size v_call cdr3_nt cdr3_aa
TRBD1 TRBJ2-5 . TRBV5-1 TGCGCCAGCAGCGACGGGACAGGGGGCGAAGAGACCCAGTACTTC CASSDGTGGEETQYF
TRBD1 TRBJ2-1 . TRBV7-3 TGTGCCAGCAGCTTGGGGACAGGAATATACAATGAGCAGTTCTTC CASSLGTGIYNEQFF
. TRBJ1-1 once TRBV19 TGTGCCAGTAGTATAGTGGCGGGGGGCGGCACTGAAGCTTTCTTT CASSIVAGGGTEAFF
TRBD1 TRBJ1-5 . TRBV5-1 TGCGCCAGCAGCACGGGGACAGGGGGCGATCAGCCCCAGCATTTT CASSTGTGGDQPQHF
TRBD2 TRBJ2-7 . TRBV2 TGTGCCAGCAAAGTGGGTAGCGGGGTCTCCTACGAGCAGTACTTC CASKVGSGVSYEQYF
. TRBJ1-1 . TRBV11-2 TGTGCCAGCGGACTCAGGGGATATACTGAAGCTTTCTTT CASGLRGYTEAFF
. TRBJ1-5 . TRBV7-2 TGTGCCAGCAGCTTGTACGGGGGAGGCAATCAGCCCCAGCATTTT CASSLYGGGNQPQHF
TRBD1 TRBJ1-3 . TRBV12-3/TRBV12-4 TGTGCCAGCAGTCTCAGGACAGGGTCCATATATTTT CASSLRTGSIYF
TRBD1 TRBJ2-1 few TRBV7-8 TGTGCCAGCAGCTTAGGCCCCGGGACAGGTCTCAACAATGAGCAGTTCTTC CASSLGPGTGLNNEQFF
TRBD1 TRBJ2-2 few TRBV5-1 TGCGCCAGCAGCCTAGTAGTAATGATGGGACAGTCCACCGGGGAGCTGTTTTTT CASSLVVMMGQSTGELFF
TRBD1 TRBJ1-3 . TRBV7-2 TGTGCCAGCAGCTTAAACAGGGGGCTCGGAAACACCATATATTTT CASSLNRGLGNTIYF
TRBD1 TRBJ1-3 . TRBV7-8 TGTGCCAGCAGCACAGGAGGGGGCGGTGGAAACACCATATATTTT CASSTGGGGGNTIYF
. TRBJ1-1 . TRBV30 TGTGCCTGTACCACGGGAAACCCGCGTCTCACTGAAGCTTTCTTT CACTTGNPRLTEAFF
TRBD2 TRBJ2-3 few TRBV10-3 TGTGCCATCAGTGATAGCGGGAGGTCTTCAGATACGCAGTATTTT CAISDSGRSSDTQYF
TRBD2 TRBJ2-2 . TRBV15 TGTGCCACCAGCAGAGATGGGGCAGCGGGGAGAACCGGGGAGCTGTTTTTT CATSRDGAAGRTGELFF
. TRBJ1-1 . TRBV5-6 TGTGCCAGCAGCCAAGGGACTTCTGAAGCTTTCTTT CASSQGTSEAFF
. TRBJ1-4 once TRBV19 TGTGCCAGTAGTTTACTGCTCCCCTCAACTAATGAAAAACTGTTTTTT CASSLLLPSTNEKLFF
. TRBJ1-3 . TRBV15 TGTGCCACCAGCAGAGACCTTAGAGGGCGAGGAAACACCATATATTTT CATSRDLRGRGNTIYF
TRBD1 TRBJ1-2 once TRBV19 TGTGCCAGTAGCCCCGCCCGGGACAGCATTCATGGCTACACCTTC CASSPARDSIHGYTF
. TRBJ1-6 once TRBV6-5 TGTGCCAGCAGTTCCGCCTGGGACTTACGTAATTCACCCCTCCACTTT CASSSAWDLRNSPLHF
. TRBJ1-2 . TRBV6-2/TRBV6-3 TGTGCCAGCAGTGATATGGGCAGGGGAAACAACTATGGCTACACCTTC CASSDMGRGNNYGYTF
. TRBJ1-2 . TRBV5-6 TGTGCCAGCAGCTTGGGGGGCAGAACCTATGGCTACACCTTC CASSLGGRTYGYTF
. TRBJ2-5 . TRBV15 TGTGCCACCGGTGACAGGGCGGGGCAGACCCAGTACTTC CATGDRAGQTQYF
TRBD1 TRBJ2-5 . TRBV24-1 TGTGCCACCAGTGATTCCAGGGGGCTGGGGGAGACCCAGTACTTC CATSDSRGLGETQYF
TRBD1 TRBJ2-3 . TRBV5-1 TGCGCCAGCAGCCCTACAGGGGGCGCGGGGTGGGATACGCAGTATTTT CASSPTGGAGWDTQYF
. TRBJ1-3 . TRBV5-1 TGCGCCAGCAGCTTGGCAGGGCGAGGAAACACCATATATTTT CASSLAGRGNTIYF
. TRBJ2-1 . TRBV7-2 TGTGCCAGCAGCTTAGCGGTGCTAGCCTCGGGCAATGAGCAGTTCTTC CASSLAVLASGNEQFF
TRBD2 TRBJ2-1 . TRBV3-1/TRBV3-2 TGTGCCAGCAGCCACCGCATTGGGAGCGGGGGTGCCAATGAGCAGTTCTTC CASSHRIGSGGANEQFF
. TRBJ2-5 . TRBV11-3 TGTGCCAGCAGCTTTGGGGGAGGAACCCAAGAGACCCAGTACTTC CASSFGGGTQETQYF
. TRBJ1-4 . TRBV4-3 TGCGCCAGCAGCCAAGATCATGGCAGACTTAATGAAAAACTGTTTTTT CASSQDHGRLNEKLFF
. TRBJ1-2 . TRBV12-3/TRBV12-4 TGTGCCAGCAGTTTAGCGGCCTATGGCTACACCTTC CASSLAAYGYTF
. TRBJ1-3 once TRBV11-3 TGTGCCAGCAGCCCCTCCTCGACAGGTTCTGGAAACACCATATATTTT CASSPSSTGSGNTIYF
TRBD1 TRBJ1-2 . TRBV5-4 TGTGCCAGCAGCTTGGGGGAGGCAGGGGGCGTAATCGGCGGCTACACCTTC CASSLGEAGGVIGGYTF
. TRBJ1-2 . TRBV9 TGTGCCAGCAGCGTACAGGGTAATAACTATGGCTACACCTTC CASSVQGNNYGYTF
TRBD2 TRBJ2-3 few TRBV4-1 TGCGCCAGCAGCCAAGATCGCGGGAGCGGCACAGATACGCAGTATTTT CASSQDRGSGTDTQYF
. TRBJ1-4 once TRBV30 TGTGCCTGGAGTGCGAGTAATGAAAAACTGTTTTTT CAWSASNEKLFF
. TRBJ2-5 . TRBV3-1/TRBV3-2 TGTGCCAGCAGCCAAGGACAGGCACAAGAGACCCAGTACTTC CASSQGQAQETQYF
. TRBJ1-5 once TRBV28 TGTGCCAGCAGTCCGCAGGGGAAGGGTCAGCCCCAGCATTTT CASSPQGKGQPQHF
. TRBJ1-5 . TRBV6-2/TRBV6-3 TGTGCCAGCAGTTGGGGGCTAGATCAGCCCCAGCATTTT CASSWGLDQPQHF
TRBD1 TRBJ1-2 . TRBV5-1 TGCGCCAGCAGCGTCGGACAGGGTAGAGGCTACACCTTC CASSVGQGRGYTF
. TRBJ1-3 . TRBV6-6 TGTGCCAGCAGCCCCGCTGGAAACACCATATATTTT CASSPAGNTIYF
TRBD2 TRBJ2-1 . TRBV19 TGTGCCAGTAGTACTGGACTAGCGGGGGGGTTGAGTGAGCAGTTCTTC CASSTGLAGGLSEQFF
TRBD2 TRBJ2-3 . TRBV7-2 TGTGCCAGCAGCCCCGGGACTAGCGGGACAGATACGCAGTATTTT CASSPGTSGTDTQYF
TRBD2 TRBJ2-1 many TRBV6-2/TRBV6-3 TGTGCCAGCAGTTACTTGGTGGGAGGGAGTTACAATGAGCAGTTCTTC CASSYLVGGSYNEQFF
. TRBJ2-5 . TRBV11-3 TGTGCCAGCAGCGAACCTAGGACTCGGACCCAGTACTTC CASSEPRTRTQYF
TRBD2 TRBJ2-1 . TRBV5-4 TGTGCCAGCACCGCCGGTAGCGGGGGGGCCCGAAATGAGCAGTTCTTC CASTAGSGGARNEQFF